The rows below give T cell receptor beta chains drawn from one sample of a study of control samples from healthy donors and cancer patients. The table came from immunoSEQ multiplex PCR; TCRdb's copy has only in-frame clones and leaves some out. The profile shows about 220,000 clones, roughly 94% of them singletons. The sample was blood. The receptors were sampled from a middle-aged man in good health. CDR3s include the opening cysteine and the closing phenylalanine or tryptophan. A D gene is named only where the DNA matches it firmly. Part of the rows lack a size; the others show once, few, many or a class for expanded clones.

d_call,v_call,j_call,clone_size,cdr3_aa,cdr3_nt
NA,TRBV7-9,TRBJ1-3,NA,CASSSSSGNTIYF,TGTGCCAGCAGCTCCAGCTCTGGAAACACCATATATTTT
TRBD1,TRBV6-6,TRBJ1-6,NA,CASGLGQYYNSPLHF,TGTGCCAGCGGCTTGGGACAGTACTATAATTCACCCCTCCACTTT
TRBD1,TRBV7-2,TRBJ1-5,NA,CASSENRGQPQHF,TGTGCCAGCAGCGAGAACAGGGGGCAGCCCCAGCATTTT
NA,TRBV3-1/TRBV3-2,TRBJ1-3,NA,CASSLPGPKNTIYF,TGTGCCAGCAGCCTCCCGGGGCCCAAAAACACCATATATTTT
NA,TRBV7-2,TRBJ1-5,NA,CASSLTREEPQHF,TGTGCCAGCAGCTTAACCCGAGAGGAGCCCCAGCATTTT
NA,TRBV19,TRBJ1-2,NA,CASSIGGAGGLDGYTF,TGTGCCAGTAGTATAGGTGGGGCCGGGGGCTTGGATGGCTACACCTTC
NA,TRBV19,TRBJ1-3,once,CASSTGLGRISGNTIYF,TGTGCCAGTAGTACCGGATTGGGACGGATCTCTGGAAACACCATATATTTT
TRBD1,TRBV6-5,TRBJ2-2,NA,CASRGDRGQTGELFF,TGTGCCAGCAGAGGTGACAGGGGGCAAACCGGGGAGCTGTTTTTT
NA,TRBV5-1,TRBJ2-3,NA,CASSLVRGEADTQYF,TGCGCCAGCAGCTTGGTTCGGGGTGAAGCAGATACGCAGTATTTT
NA,TRBV6-6,TRBJ1-5,NA,CASSYSMNQPQHF,TGTGCCAGCAGTTACTCTATGAATCAGCCCCAGCATTTT
TRBD2,TRBV11-2,TRBJ2-3,few,CASSFELAGGTDTQYF,TGTGCCAGCAGCTTCGAATTAGCGGGGGGCACAGATACGCAGTATTTT
NA,TRBV5-4,TRBJ1-1,NA,CASSLMGYNMNTEAFF,TGTGCCAGCAGCTTGATGGGGTACAATATGAACACTGAAGCTTTCTTT
NA,TRBV6-5,TRBJ1-5,NA,CASSWTFDQPQHF,TGTGCCAGCAGTTGGACCTTCGATCAGCCCCAGCATTTT
NA,TRBV19,TRBJ1-2,NA,CASRDNYGYTF,TGTGCCAGTAGGGATAACTATGGCTACACCTTC
NA,TRBV9,TRBJ1-1,NA,CASSPDHREKAFF,TGTGCCAGCAGCCCAGACCACAGGGAAAAAGCTTTCTTT
NA,TRBV4-1,TRBJ2-2,NA,CASSQGPQGPGELFF,TGCGCCAGCAGCCAAGGGCCCCAGGGGCCCGGGGAGCTGTTTTTT
NA,TRBV7-9,TRBJ2-5,NA,CASSLTTGQETQYF,TGTGCCAGCAGCTTGACAACTGGGCAAGAGACCCAGTACTTC
NA,TRBV18,TRBJ2-7,NA,CASSPQASYEQYF,TGTGCCAGCTCACCCCAGGCCTCCTACGAGCAGTACTTC
TRBD1,TRBV7-8,TRBJ1-3,NA,CASSLAGRGISLSSGNTIYF,TGTGCCAGCAGCTTAGCAGGCAGGGGGATATCTTTGTCGTCTGGAAACACCATATATTTT
NA,TRBV19,TRBJ1-2,NA,CASSKIPKRTESNYGYTF,TGTGCCAGTAGTAAAATCCCAAAAAGGACAGAATCTAACTATGGCTACACCTTC
NA,TRBV29-1,TRBJ2-5,NA,CSVYSSVETQYF,TGCAGCGTATATAGTAGTGTGGAGACCCAGTACTTC
TRBD1,TRBV18,TRBJ2-5,once,CASSSRGRQETQYF,TGTGCCAGCTCATCAAGGGGGCGCCAGGAGACCCAGTACTTC
NA,TRBV5-6,TRBJ1-1,NA,CASSPKGYTEAFF,TGTGCCAGCAGCCCTAAGGGGTACACTGAAGCTTTCTTT
NA,TRBV20-1,TRBJ1-2,NA,CSAHRAYGYTF,TGCAGTGCACACAGGGCCTATGGCTACACCTTC
NA,TRBV7-8,TRBJ1-2,once,CASSGAELFLYTF,TGTGCCAGCAGCGGGGCAGAATTGTTCCTCTACACCTTC